These T cell receptor beta chains were read from a single sample in a study of human T cells and chemical hapten exposure. From the RACE reads, TCRdb called clonotypes with MiXCR, one entry per CDR3 protein. The data hold roughly 360,000 distinct CDR3 sequences, with roughly 5% observed a single time. Source: whole blood, taken in connection with sensitization to the hapten diphenylcyclopropenone (DPC). Source of these receptors: a woman aged 50 to 60 with alopecia areata. Some clones in this sample may be carry-over from other donors' samples. The CDR3 runs from the conserved cysteine through the conserved F or W. The D gene is left open where the match is weak. Clone size appears in some rows only: once, few, many, or a class for an expanded clone.

many	TRBD1	TRBV7-2	TRBJ2-1	TGTGCCAGCAGCTTCGACAGGGGATATGAGCAGTTCTTC	CASSFDRGYEQFF
many	TRBD2	TRBV11-2	TRBJ2-1	TGTGCCAGCAGCTCCACCCTAGCGGCAGGAGGTCAGTACAATGAGCAGTTCTTC	CASSSTLAAGGQYNEQFF
.	.	TRBV20-1	TRBJ2-7	TGCAGTGCTAGCTCGGCAGGGAGGATGGTGTACTTC	CSASSAGRMVYF
many	TRBD2	TRBV5-1	TRBJ2-5	TGCGCCAGTCTAACCGGGACTAGAGCGGAAGAGACCCAGTACTTC	CASLTGTRAEETQYF
many	.	TRBV29-1	TRBJ1-2	TGCAGCGTTTTCGCGGATAACTATGGCTACACCTTC	CSVFADNYGYTF
few	TRBD1	TRBV7-3	TRBJ2-2	TGTGCCAGCAGAGGGACAGGGGGATCCGGGGAGCTGTTTTTT	CASRGTGGSGELFF
few	.	TRBV20-1	TRBJ1-1	TGCAGTGCTAGCGGGTCGAACACTGAAGCTTTCTTT	CSASGSNTEAFF
many	TRBD2	TRBV7-2	TRBJ2-1	TGTGCCAGCAGCTTAGTGGGGGGGAGCTCCTACAATGAGCAGTTCTTC	CASSLVGGSSYNEQFF
.	.	TRBV2	TRBJ2-3	TGTGCCAGCAGTGAACTGATTGATTATACGCAGTATTTT	CASSELIDYTQYF
many	.	TRBV6-5	TRBJ1-1	TGTGCCAGCAGCCGGGCTATCCGGGATTCGAACACTGAAGCTTTCTTT	CASSRAIRDSNTEAFF
many	.	TRBV6-1	TRBJ1-6	TGTGCCAGCAGTGAAGCCTTGGGGGGCTACTCCAGTTCACCCCTCCACTTT	CASSEALGGYSSSPLHF